This record looks at one T cell receptor (beta chain) sequence and its context. Antigen: not known. CD45RO-negative CD8 cells positively selected for CCR7 made up the naive population, which excluded terminally differentiated effector memory CD45RA+ cells. This record comes from a study of shared clonotypes between healthy human individuals. Notes on the study in general: All-four-donor shared clonotypes had higher generation probabilities than non-shared clonotypes did.

Assay: immunoSEQ multiplex PCR; the TCRdb copy retains only in-frame clones and omits some. The data contain under 700,000 clones, around 96% of them singletons. V was pared by 2 bases and J by 6 bases, with 7 bases between. Looked up from germline, CDR1 is MNHEY and CDR2 is SMNVEV (reference sequence). This CDR3 is built from 13 residues. What was sequenced was naive CD8+ T cells sorted from blood. The chain uses TRBV27 and TRBJ2-2; no clear D gene. The receptor was isolated from a young woman in good health. The CDR3: CASSLQQPGELFF. CDR3 DNA sequence: TGTGCCAGCAGTTTACAACAGCCCGGGGAGCTGTTTTTT.